This T cell receptor beta chain was sequenced for a study of blood T cell repertoires in COVID-19. Study summary: In each case, the material was cDNA or gDNA derived from T cells, B-cell-depleted T cells, or PBMCs.

Using immunoSEQ multiplex PCR, the repertoire was profiled, and TCRdb retains in-frame clones only, with some absent. The sample lists over 100,000 clones, roughly 75% occurring once. This clone appeared a few times. Germline V gene sequence: CDR1 SGHVS, CDR2 FNYEAQ. Trimming at V came to 5 bases and at J to 8 bases, leaving 5 bases not matched to a gene. The CDR3 runs 13 residues. This clonotype was sampled from a man in his sixties with active or convalescent COVID-19. The sample was peripheral blood. The V gene is TRBV7-6, the J gene TRBJ2-1; TRBD1 matches at 8 bases. The CDR3, as DNA: TGTGCCAGCAGCCCGGACAGGGACCATGAGCAGTTCTTC. It encodes CASSPDRDHEQFF. Full variable domain (missing parts from reference TRBV7-6 and TRBJ2-1): GAGVSQSPRYKVTKRGQDVALRCDPISGHVSLYWYRQALGQGPEFLTYFNYEAQQDKSGLPNDRFSAERPEGSISTLTIQRTEQRDSAMYRCASSPDRDHEQFFGPGTRLTVL.